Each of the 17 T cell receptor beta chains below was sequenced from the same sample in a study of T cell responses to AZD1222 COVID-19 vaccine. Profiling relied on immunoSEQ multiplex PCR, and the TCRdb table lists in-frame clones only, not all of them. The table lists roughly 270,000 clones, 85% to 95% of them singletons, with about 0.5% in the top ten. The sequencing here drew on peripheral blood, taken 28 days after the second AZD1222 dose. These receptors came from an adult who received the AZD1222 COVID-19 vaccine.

CDR3 nucleotide sequence: TGTGCCACCGGGGGACTAGCGGGAGGCGGTGAGCAGTTCTTC. Its translation is CATGGLAGGGEQFF. This chain joins TRBV15 and TRBJ2-1, with TRBD2 matching over 15 bases. V gave up 8 bases and J gave up 9 bases; unmatched junction bases: 5. Germline CDR1 reads LNHNV; CDR2 reads YYDKDF (reference sequence). This CDR3 contains 14 residues.

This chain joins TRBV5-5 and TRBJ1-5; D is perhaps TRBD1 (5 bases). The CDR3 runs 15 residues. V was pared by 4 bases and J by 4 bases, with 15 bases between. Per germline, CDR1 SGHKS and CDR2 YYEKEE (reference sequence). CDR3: CASSPSWGPNQPQHF. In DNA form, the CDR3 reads TGTGCCAGCAGCCCCAGTTGGGGCCCGAATCAGCCCCAGCATTTT.

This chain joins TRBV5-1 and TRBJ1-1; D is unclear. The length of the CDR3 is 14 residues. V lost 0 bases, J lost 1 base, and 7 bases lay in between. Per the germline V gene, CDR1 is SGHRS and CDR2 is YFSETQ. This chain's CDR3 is CASSLEGGNTEAFF. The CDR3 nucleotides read TGCGCCAGCAGCTTGGAAGGCGGGAACACTGAAGCTTTCTTT. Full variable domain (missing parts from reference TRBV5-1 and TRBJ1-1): KAGVTQTPRYLIKTRGQQVTLSCSPISGHRSVSWYQQTPGQGLQFLFEYFSETQRNKGNFPGRFSGRQFSNSRSEMNVSTLELGDSALYLCASSLEGGNTEAFFGQGTRLTVV.

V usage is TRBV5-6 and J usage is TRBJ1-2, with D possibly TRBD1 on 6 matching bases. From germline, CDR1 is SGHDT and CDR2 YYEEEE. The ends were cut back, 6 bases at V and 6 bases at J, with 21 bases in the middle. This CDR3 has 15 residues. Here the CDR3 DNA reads TGTGCCAGCATCGGGGGTTTCTACAGGGTGGATGGCTACACCTTC. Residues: CASIGGFYRVDGYTF.

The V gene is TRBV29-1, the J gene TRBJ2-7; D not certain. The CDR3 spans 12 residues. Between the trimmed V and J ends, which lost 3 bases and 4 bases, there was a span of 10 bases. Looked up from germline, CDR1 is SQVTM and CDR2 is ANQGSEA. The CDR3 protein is CSVESSRYEQYF. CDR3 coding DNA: TGCAGCGTTGAGAGCTCCAGATACGAGCAGTACTTC.

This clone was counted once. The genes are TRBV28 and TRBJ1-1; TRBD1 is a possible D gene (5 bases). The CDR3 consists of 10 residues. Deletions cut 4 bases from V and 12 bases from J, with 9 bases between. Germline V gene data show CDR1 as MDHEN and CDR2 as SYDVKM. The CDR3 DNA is TGTGCCAGCAGTTATGGGGGGACTTTCTTT. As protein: CASSYGGTFF.

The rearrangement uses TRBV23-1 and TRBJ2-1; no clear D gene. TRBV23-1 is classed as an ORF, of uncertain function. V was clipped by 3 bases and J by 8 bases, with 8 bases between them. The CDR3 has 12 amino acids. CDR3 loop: CASSHRGDEQFF. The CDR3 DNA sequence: TGCGCCAGCAGTCATCGAGGAGATGAGCAGTTCTTC.

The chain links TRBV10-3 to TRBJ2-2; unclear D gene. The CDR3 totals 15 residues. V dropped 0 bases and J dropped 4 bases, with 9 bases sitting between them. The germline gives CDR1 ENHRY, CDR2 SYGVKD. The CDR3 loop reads CAISESTKPTGELFF. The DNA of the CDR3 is TGTGCCATCAGTGAGTCGACAAAACCCACCGGGGAGCTGTTTTTT.

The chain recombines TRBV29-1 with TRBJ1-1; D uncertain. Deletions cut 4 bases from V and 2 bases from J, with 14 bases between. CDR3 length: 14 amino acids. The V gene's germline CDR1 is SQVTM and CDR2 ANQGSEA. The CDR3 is CSVAGAGSNTEAFF. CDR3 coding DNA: TGCAGCGTTGCTGGCGCTGGGTCTAACACTGAAGCTTTCTTT.

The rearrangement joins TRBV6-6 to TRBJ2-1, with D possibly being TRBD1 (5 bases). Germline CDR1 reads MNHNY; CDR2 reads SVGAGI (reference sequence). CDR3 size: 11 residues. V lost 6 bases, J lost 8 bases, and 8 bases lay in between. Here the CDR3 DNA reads TGTGCCAGCAGCCCCAGGGATGAGCAGTTCTTC. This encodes CASSPRDEQFF.

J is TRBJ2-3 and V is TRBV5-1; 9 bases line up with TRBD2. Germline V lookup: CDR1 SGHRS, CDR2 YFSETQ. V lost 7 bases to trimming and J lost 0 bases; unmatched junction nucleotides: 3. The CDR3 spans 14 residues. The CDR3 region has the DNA TGCGCCAGCCGACTAGCGGCTAGCACAGATACGCAGTATTTT. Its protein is CASRLAASTDTQYF.

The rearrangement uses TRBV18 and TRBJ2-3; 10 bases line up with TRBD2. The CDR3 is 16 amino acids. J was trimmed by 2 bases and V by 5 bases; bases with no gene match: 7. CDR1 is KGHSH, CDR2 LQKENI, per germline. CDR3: CASSSWTSGNTDTQYF. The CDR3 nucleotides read TGTGCCAGCTCATCTTGGACTAGCGGAAACACAGATACGCAGTATTTT.

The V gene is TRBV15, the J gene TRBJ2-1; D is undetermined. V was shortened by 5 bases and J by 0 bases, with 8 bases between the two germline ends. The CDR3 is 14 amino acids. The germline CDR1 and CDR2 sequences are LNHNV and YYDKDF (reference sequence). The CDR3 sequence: CATSRLSSYNEQFF. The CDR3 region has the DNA TGTGCCACCAGCCGCCTGAGCTCCTACAATGAGCAGTTCTTC.

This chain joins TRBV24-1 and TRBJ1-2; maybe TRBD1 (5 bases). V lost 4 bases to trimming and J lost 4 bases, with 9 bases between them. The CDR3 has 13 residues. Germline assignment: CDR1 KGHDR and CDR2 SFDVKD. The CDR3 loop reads CATSERGGYGYTF. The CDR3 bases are TGTGCCACCAGTGAACGGGGCGGCTATGGCTACACCTTC.

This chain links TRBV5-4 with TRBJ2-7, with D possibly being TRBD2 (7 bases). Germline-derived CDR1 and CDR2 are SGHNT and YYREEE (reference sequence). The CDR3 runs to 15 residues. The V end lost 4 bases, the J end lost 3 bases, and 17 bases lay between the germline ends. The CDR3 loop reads CASSLTGGGVYEQYF. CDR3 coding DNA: TGTGCCAGCAGCCTCACGGGCGGGGGCGTCTACGAGCAGTACTTC.

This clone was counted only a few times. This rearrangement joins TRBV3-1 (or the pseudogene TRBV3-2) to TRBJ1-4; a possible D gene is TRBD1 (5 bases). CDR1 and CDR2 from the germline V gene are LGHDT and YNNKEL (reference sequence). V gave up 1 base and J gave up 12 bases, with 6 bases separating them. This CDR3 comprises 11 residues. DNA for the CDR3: TGTGCCAGCAGCCAAGCGGGGGAACTGTTTTTT. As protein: CASSQAGELFF.

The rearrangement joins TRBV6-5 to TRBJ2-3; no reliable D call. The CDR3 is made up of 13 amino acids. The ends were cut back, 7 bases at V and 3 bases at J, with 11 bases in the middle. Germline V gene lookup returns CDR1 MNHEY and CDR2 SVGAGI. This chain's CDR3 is CASIGSTTDTQYF. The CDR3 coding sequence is TGTGCCAGCATAGGGTCCACAACAGATACGCAGTATTTT.